Included here is one TCR beta chain sequence, with context. The antigen is not known. The CDR3 totals 15 residues. The germline V gene encodes CDR1 MNHEY and CDR2 SMNVEV (reference sequence). V dropped 5 bases and J dropped 3 bases, with 17 bases sitting between them. Described time point: week 47, end of study. All doses held 300 ug of mutant IDH1 20-mer peptide, with topical imiquimod. This sample stems from a study of a mutant IDH1 vaccine in newly diagnosed glioma. Study as a whole: Pretreatment consisted of radiotherapy, temozolomide, or both, with most receiving both. Held at week 35, visit V12 was the safety follow-up, and visit V13 followed at week 47. Broader study findings: The study observed vaccine-induced immune responses in 93.3% of patients.

TCRdb's table, derived via immunoSEQ multiplex PCR, lists solely in-frame clones and lacks some. The repertoire holds 9,000 to 13,000 clones, with around 80% as singletons. The gene calls are TRBV27 and TRBJ2-7; no reliable D call. Sequenced material: PBMCs, taken from a glioma patient whose treatment included an IDH1 peptide vaccine. The receptor was isolated from a young man with glioma. CDR3 coding DNA: TGTGCCAGCAGTAACGAATACACGAGTATCTACGAGCAGTACTTC. Amino acid sequence: CASSNEYTSIYEQYF.